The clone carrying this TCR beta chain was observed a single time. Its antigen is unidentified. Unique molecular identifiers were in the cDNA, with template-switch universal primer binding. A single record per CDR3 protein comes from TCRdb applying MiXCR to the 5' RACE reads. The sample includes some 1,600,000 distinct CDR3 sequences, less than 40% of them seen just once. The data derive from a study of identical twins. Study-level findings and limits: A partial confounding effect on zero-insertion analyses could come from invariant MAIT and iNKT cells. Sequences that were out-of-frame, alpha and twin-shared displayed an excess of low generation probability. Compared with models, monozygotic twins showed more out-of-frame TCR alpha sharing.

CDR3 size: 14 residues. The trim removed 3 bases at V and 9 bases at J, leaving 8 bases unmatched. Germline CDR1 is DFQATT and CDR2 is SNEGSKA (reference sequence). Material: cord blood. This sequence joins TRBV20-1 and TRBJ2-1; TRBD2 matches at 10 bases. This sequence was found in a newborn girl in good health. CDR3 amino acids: CSARRLAGASEQFF. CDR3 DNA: TGCAGTGCTAGGAGGCTAGCGGGAGCTAGTGAGCAGTTCTTC.